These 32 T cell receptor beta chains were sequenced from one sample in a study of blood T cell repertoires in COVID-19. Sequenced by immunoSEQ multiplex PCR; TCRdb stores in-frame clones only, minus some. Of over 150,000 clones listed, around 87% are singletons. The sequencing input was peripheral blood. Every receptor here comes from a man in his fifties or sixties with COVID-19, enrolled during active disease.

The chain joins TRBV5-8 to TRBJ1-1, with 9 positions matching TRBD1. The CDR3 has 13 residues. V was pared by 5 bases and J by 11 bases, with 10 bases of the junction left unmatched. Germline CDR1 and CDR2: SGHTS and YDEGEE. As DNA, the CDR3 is TGTGCCAGCAGAACCGGGACAGGGCTTGGGGCTTTCTTT. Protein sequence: CASRTGTGLGAFF.

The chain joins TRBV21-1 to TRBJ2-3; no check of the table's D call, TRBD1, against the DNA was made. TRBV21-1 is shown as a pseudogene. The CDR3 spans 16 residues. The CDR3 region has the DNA TGTGCCAGCAGGAAACAGGGCCCTACGTGCACAGATACGCAGTATTTT. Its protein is CASRKQGPTCTDTQYF.

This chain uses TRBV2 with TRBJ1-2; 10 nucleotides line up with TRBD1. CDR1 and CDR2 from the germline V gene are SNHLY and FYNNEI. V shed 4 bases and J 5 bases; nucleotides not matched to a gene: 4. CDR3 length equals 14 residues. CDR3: CASSAGTGEYGYTF. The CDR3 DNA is TGTGCCAGCAGTGCCGGGACAGGGGAATATGGCTACACCTTC.

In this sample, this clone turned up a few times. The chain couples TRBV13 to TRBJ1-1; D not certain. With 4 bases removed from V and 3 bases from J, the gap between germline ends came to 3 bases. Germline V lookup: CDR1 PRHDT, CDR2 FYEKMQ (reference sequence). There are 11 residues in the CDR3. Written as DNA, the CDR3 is TGTGCCAGCAGCTCGGACACTGAAGCTTTCTTT. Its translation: CASSSDTEAFF.

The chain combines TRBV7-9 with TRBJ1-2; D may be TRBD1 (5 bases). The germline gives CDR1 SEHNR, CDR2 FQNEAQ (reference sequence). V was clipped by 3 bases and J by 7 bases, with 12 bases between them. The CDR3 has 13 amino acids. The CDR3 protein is CASSFDRDGGYTF. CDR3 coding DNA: TGTGCCAGCAGCTTCGACAGAGATGGTGGCTACACCTTC. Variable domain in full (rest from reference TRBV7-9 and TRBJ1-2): DTGVSQNPRHKITKRGQNVTFRCDPISEHNRLYWYRQTLGQGPEFLTYFQNEAQLEKSRLLSDRFSAERPKGSFSTLEIQRTEQGDSAMYLCASSFDRDGGYTFGSGTRLTVV.

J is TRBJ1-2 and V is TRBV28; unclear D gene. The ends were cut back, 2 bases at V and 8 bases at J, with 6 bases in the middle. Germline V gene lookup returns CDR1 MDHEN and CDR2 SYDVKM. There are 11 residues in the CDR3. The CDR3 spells CASSLGWGYTF. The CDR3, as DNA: TGTGCCAGCAGTTTAGGCTGGGGCTACACCTTC.

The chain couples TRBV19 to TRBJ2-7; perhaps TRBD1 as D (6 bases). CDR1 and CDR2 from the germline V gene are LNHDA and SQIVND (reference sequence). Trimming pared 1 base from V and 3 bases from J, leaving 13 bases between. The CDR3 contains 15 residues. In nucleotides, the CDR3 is TGTGCCAGTAGTATAGGCGCGCAGGGGTACTACGAGCAGTACTTC. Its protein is CASSIGAQGYYEQYF.

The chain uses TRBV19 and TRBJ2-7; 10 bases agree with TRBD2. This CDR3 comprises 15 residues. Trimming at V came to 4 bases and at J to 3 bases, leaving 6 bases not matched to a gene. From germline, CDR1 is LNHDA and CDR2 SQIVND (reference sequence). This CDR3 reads CASSNPSGSGYEQYF. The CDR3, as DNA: TGTGCCAGTAGTAATCCTAGCGGGAGCGGCTACGAGCAGTACTTC.

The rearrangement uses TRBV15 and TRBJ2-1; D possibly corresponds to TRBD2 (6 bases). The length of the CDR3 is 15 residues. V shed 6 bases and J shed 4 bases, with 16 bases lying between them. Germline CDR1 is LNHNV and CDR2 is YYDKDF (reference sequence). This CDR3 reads CATRAGGVSYNEQFF. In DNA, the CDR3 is TGTGCCACCAGGGCAGGCGGGGTGAGTTACAATGAGCAGTTCTTC.

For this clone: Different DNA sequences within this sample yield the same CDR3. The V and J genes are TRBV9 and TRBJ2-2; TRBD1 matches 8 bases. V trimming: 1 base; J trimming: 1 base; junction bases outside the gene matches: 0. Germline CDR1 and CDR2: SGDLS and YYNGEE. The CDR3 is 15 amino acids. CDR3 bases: TGTGCCAGCAGCGTAACAGGGGGGAACACCGGGGAGCTGTTTTTT. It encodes CASSVTGGNTGELFF.

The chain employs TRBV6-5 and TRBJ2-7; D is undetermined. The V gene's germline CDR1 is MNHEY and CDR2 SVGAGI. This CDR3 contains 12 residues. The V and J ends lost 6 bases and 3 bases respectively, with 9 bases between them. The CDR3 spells CASRSGFYEQYF. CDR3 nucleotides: TGTGCCAGCAGGTCCGGGTTCTACGAGCAGTACTTC.

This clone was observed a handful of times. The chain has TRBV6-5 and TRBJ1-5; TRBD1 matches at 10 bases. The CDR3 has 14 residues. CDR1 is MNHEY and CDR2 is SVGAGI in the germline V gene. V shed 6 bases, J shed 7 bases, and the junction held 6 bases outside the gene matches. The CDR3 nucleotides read TGTGCCAGCAGGCAGACAGGGGGCGGACAGCCCCAGCATTTT. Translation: CASRQTGGGQPQHF.

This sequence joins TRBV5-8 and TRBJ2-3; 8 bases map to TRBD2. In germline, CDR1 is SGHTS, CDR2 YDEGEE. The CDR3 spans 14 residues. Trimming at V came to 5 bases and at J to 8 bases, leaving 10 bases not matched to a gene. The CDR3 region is CASSGRGDLSTQYF. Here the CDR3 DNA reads TGTGCCAGCAGTGGGCGGGGGGACCTGAGTACGCAGTATTTT.

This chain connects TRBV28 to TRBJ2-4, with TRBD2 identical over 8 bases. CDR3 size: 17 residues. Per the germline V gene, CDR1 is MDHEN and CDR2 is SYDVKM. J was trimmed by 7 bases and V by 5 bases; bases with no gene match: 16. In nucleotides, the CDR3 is TGTGCCAGCAGTCCGAGCACACGGGGACTAGTCGAGAACATTCAGTACTTC. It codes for CASSPSTRGLVENIQYF.

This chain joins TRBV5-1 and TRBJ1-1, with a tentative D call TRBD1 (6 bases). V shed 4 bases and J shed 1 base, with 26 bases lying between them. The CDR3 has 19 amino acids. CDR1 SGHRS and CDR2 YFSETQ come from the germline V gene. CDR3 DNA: TGCGCCAGCAGCCTTCTTTCTGGGACACCAACACTAGAGAACACTGAAGCTTTCTTT. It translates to CASSLLSGTPTLENTEAFF.

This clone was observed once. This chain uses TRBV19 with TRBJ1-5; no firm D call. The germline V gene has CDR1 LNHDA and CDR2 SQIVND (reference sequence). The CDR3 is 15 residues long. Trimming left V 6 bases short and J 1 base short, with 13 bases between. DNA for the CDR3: TGTGCCAGTAGGGAGATGGGAGGGAGCAATCAGCCCCAGCATTTT. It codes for CASREMGGSNQPQHF.

The CDR3 loop reads CASSWGRSIETQYF. The CDR3 DNA reads as TGTGCCAGCAGCTGGGGCCGATCCATAGAGACCCAGTACTTC. The chain employs TRBV5-4 and TRBJ2-5; possibly TRBD1 for D (5 bases). In germline, CDR1 is SGHNT, CDR2 YYREEE (reference sequence). V was cut by 3 bases and J by 4 bases, with 13 bases left in between. This CDR3 has 14 amino acids. Full variable domain (rest looked up from reference TRBV5-4 and TRBJ2-5): ETGVTQSPTHLIKTRGQQVTLRCSSQSGHNTVSWYQQALGQGPQFIFQYYREEENGRGNFPPRFSGLQFPNYSSELNVNALELDDSALYLCASSWGRSIETQYFGPGTRLLVL.

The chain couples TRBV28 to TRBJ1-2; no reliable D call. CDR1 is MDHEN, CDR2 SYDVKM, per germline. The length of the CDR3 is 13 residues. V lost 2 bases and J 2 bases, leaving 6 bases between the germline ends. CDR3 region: CASSLGGNYGYTF. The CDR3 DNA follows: TGTGCCAGCAGTTTAGGAGGGAACTATGGCTACACCTTC.

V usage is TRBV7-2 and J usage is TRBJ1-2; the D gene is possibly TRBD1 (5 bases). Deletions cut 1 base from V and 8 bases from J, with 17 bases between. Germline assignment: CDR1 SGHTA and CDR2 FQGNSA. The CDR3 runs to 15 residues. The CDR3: CASSLDWTASGGYTF. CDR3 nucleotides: TGTGCCAGCAGCTTAGATTGGACGGCCTCAGGGGGCTACACCTTC.

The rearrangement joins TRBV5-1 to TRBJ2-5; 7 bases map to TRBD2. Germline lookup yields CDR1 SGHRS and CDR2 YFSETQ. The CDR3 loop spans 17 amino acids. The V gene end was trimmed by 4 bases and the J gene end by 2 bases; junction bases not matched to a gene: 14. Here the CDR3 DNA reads TGCGCCAGCAGCCAATCGGGGCCCGGGGGGTCGCAAGAGACCCAGTACTTC. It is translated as CASSQSGPGGSQETQYF.

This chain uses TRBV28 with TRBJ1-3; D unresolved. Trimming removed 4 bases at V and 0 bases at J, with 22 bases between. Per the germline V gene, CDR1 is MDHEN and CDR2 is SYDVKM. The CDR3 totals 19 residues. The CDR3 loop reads CASSSIGSIQQSSGNTIYF. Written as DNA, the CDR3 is TGTGCCAGCAGTTCAATTGGGTCGATCCAACAGAGCTCTGGAAACACCATATATTTT.

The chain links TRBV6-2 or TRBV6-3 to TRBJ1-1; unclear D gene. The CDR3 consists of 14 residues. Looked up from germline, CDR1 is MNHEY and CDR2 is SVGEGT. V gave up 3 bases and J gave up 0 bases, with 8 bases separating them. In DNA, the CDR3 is TGTGCCAGCAGTTATTCGACACTGAACACTGAAGCTTTCTTT. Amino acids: CASSYSTLNTEAFF.

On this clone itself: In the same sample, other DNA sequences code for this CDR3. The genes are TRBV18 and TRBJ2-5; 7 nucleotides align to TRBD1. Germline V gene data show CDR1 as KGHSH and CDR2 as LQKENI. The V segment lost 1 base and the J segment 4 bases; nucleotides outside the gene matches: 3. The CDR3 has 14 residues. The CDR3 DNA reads TGTGCCAGCTCACCACTACAGGGGCGAGAGACCCAGTACTTC. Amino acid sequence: CASSPLQGRETQYF.

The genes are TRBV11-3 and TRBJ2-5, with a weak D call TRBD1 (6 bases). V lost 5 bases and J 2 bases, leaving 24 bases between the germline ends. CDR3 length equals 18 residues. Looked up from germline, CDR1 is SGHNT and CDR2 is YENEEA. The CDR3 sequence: CASSLYYQTGPAQETQYF. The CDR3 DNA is TGTGCCAGCAGCCTCTATTATCAGACAGGTCCTGCTCAAGAGACCCAGTACTTC. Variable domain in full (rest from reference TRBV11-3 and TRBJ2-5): EAGVVQSPRYKIIEKKQPVAFWCNPISGHNTLYWYLQNLGQGPELLIRYENEEAVDDSQLPKDRFSAERLKGVDSTLKIQPAELGDSAVYLCASSLYYQTGPAQETQYFGPGTRLLVL.

CDR3 loop: CSAARLAGLGETQYF. In DNA, the CDR3 is TGCAGCGCCGCAAGACTAGCGGGCCTTGGTGAGACCCAGTACTTC. The chain uses TRBV29-1 and TRBJ2-5; 10 bases map to TRBD2. The length of the CDR3 is 15 residues. The V gene's germline CDR1 is SQVTM and CDR2 ANQGSEA. V was pared by 7 bases and J by 5 bases, with 13 bases of the junction left unmatched.

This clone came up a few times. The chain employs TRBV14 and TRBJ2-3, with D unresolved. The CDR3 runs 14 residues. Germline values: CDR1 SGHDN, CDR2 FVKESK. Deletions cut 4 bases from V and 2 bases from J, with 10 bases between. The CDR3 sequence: CASSLGDFTDTQYF. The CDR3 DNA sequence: TGTGCCAGCAGCCTCGGCGACTTCACAGATACGCAGTATTTT.

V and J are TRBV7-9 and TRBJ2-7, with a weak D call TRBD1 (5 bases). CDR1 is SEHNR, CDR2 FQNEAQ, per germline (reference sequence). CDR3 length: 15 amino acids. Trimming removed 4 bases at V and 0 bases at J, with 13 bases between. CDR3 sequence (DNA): TGTGCCAGCAGCTCAAGGCGCAGGGACTCCTACGAGCAGTACTTC. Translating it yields CASSSRRRDSYEQYF.

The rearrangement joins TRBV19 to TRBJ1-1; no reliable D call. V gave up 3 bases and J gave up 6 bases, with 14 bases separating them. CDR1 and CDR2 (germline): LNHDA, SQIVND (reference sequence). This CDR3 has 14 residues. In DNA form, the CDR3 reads TGTGCCAGTAGTATGTATGGCCAGATACCTGAAGCTTTCTTT. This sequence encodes CASSMYGQIPEAFF.

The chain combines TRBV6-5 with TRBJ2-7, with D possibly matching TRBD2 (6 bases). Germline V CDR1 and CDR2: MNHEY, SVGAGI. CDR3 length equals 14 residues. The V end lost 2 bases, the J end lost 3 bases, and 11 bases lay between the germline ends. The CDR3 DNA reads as TGTGCCAGCAGTTACGGAGGGTTTGACTACGAGCAGTACTTC. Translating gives CASSYGGFDYEQYF.

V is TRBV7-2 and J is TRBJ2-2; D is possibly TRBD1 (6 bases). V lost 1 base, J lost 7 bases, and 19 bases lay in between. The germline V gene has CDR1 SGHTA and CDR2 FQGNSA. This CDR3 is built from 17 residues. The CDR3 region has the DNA TGTGCCAGCAGCTTAGTAGGGACAACAGGCGCGTTCGGGGAGCTGTTTTTT. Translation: CASSLVGTTGAFGELFF.

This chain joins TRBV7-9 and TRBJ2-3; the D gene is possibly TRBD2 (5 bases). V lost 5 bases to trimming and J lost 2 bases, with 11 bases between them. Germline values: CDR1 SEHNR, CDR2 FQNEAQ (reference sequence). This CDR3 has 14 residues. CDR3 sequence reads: CASSLGLYTDTQYF. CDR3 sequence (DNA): TGTGCCAGCAGCCTAGGACTTTACACAGATACGCAGTATTTT.

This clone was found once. The CDR3 spells CATSSRAFQETQYF. In DNA form, the CDR3 reads TGTGCCACCAGCAGTCGCGCATTTCAAGAGACCCAGTACTTC. The chain employs TRBV15 and TRBJ2-5; D gene unclear. V was trimmed by 3 bases and J by 2 bases, leaving 10 bases between them. The CDR3 totals 14 residues. CDR1 is LNHNV and CDR2 is YYDKDF in the germline V gene (reference sequence).